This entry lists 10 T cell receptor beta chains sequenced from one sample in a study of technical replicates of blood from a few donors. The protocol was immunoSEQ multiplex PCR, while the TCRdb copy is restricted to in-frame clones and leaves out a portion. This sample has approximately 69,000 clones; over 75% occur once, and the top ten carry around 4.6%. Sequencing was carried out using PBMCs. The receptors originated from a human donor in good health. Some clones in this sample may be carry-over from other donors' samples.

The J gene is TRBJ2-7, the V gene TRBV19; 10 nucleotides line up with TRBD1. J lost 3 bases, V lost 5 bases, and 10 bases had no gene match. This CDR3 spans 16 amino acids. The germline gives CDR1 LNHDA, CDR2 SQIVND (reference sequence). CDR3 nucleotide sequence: TGTGCCAGTAGTGGACGGACGGGACAGGGGTTCTACGAGCAGTACTTC. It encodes CASSGRTGQGFYEQYF.

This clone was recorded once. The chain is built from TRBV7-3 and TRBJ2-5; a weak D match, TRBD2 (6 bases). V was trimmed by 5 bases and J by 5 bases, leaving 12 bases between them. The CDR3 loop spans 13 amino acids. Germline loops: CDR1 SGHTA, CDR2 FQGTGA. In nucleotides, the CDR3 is TGTGCCAGCAGCCGCGCGGGGCTGGAGACCCAGTACTTC. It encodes CASSRAGLETQYF. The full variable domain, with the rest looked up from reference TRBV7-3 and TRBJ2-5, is GAGVSQTPSNKVTEKGKYVELRCDPISGHTALYWYRQSLGQGPEFLIYFQGTGAADDSGLPNDRFFAVRPEGSVSTLKIQRTERGDSAVYLCASSRAGLETQYFGPGTRLLVL.

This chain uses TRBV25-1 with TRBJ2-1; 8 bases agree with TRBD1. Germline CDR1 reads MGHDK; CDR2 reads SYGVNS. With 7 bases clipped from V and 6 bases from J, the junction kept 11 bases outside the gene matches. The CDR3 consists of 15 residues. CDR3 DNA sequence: TGTGCCAGCACCGAAACCCGACAGGGGTCCAATGAGCAGTTCTTC. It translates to CASTETRQGSNEQFF.

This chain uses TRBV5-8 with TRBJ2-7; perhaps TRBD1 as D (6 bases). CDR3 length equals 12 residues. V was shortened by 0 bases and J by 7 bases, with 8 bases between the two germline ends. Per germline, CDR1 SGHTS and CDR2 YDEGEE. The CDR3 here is CASSLDRGEQYF. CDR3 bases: TGTGCCAGCAGCTTGGATAGGGGGGAGCAGTACTTC.

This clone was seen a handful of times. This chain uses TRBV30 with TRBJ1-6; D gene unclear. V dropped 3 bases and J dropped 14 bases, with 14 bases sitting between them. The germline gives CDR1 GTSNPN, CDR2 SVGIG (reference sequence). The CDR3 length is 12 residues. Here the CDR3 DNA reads TGTGCCTGGAGGGGAGGGAACCCATCCCTCCACTTT. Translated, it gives CAWRGGNPSLHF.

This CDR3 reads CAWSVSGGYGYTF. The CDR3 nucleotides read TGTGCCTGGAGTGTATCGGGGGGCTATGGCTACACCTTC. V and J are TRBV30 and TRBJ1-2; the D gene is possibly TRBD1 (5 bases). Germline V CDR1 and CDR2: GTSNPN, SVGIG (reference sequence). The CDR3 has 13 amino acids. The V end lost 0 bases, the J end lost 4 bases, and 9 bases lay between the germline ends.

CDR3 region: CASSQGQLNTEAFF. The CDR3 coding sequence is TGTGCCAGCAGCCAGGGACAGCTGAACACTGAAGCTTTCTTT. The chain recombines TRBV4-2 with TRBJ1-1, with 7 nucleotides matching TRBD1. Trimming at V came to 3 bases and at J to 0 bases, leaving 1 base not matched to a gene. Germline V gives CDR1 LGHNA, CDR2 YNFKEQ. This CDR3 spans 14 amino acids.

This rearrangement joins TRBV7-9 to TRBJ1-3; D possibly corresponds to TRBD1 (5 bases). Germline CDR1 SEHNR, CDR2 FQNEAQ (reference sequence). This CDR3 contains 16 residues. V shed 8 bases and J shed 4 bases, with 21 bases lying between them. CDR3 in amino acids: CASAGPNSLRGNTIYF. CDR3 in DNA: TGTGCCAGCGCGGGGCCCAACTCGCTCAGAGGAAACACCATATATTTT.

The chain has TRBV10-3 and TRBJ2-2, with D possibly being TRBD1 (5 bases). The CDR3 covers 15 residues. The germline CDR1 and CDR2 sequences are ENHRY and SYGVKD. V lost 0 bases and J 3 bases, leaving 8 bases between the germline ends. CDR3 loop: CAISESGVHTGELFF. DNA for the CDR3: TGTGCCATCAGTGAGTCAGGGGTCCACACCGGGGAGCTGTTTTTT.

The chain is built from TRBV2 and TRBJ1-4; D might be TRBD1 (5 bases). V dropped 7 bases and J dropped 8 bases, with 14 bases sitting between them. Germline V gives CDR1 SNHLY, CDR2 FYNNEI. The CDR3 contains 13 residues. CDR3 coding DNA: TGTGCCAGCATCCAGGGTCTATCGGAAAAACTGTTTTTT. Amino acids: CASIQGLSEKLFF. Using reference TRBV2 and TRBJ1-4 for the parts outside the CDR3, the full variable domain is EPEVTQTPSHQVTQMGQEVILRCVPISNHLYFYWYRQILGQKVEFLVSFYNNEISEKSEIFDDQFSVERPDGSNFTLKIRSTKLEDSAMYFCASIQGLSEKLFFGSGTQLSVL.